In this sample, the clone carrying this T cell receptor beta chain turned up a few times. Its target is not known. This sample is part of a study of T cells in Graves' hyperthyroidism and ophthalmopathy. About the study: Peripheral blood was drawn at first diagnosis, prior to all treatment. Study results and limitations: The majority of expanded thyroid clonotypes above 0.001 also appeared in blood.

RNA transcripts gave rise to amplified TCR beta CDR3 regions. Primed by the HTBI set, a first-round RT-PCR was run on the TCR CDR3. TCRdb itself ran the multiplex PCR reads through MiXCR, one entry per CDR3 protein. The data hold hundreds of thousands of distinct CDR3 sequences, with roughly 40% observed a single time. Researchers barred patients who had uncontrolled infection, other autoimmune disease, pregnancy or lactation. The CDR3 sequence is 13 residues long. V lost 3 bases to trimming and J lost 4 bases, with 7 bases between them. The source material was blood. This receptor was identified in a young man with Graves' hyperthyroidism. The chain joins TRBV12-3 or TRBV12-4 to TRBJ1-5; D unclear. The CDR3 loop reads CASSLSNNQPQHF. CDR3 bases: TGTGCCAGCAGTTTGTCGAATAATCAGCCCCAGCATTTT.